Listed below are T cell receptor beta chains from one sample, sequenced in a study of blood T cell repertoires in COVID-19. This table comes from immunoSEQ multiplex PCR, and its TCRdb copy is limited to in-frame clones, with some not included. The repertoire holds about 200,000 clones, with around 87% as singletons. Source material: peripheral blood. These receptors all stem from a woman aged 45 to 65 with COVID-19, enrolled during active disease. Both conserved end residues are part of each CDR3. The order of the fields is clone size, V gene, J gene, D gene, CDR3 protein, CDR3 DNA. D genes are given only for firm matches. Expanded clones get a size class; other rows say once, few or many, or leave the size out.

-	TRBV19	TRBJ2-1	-	CASSSYSNPGGYEQFF	TGTGCCAGTAGTTCCTATAGCAACCCTGGGGGGTATGAGCAGTTCTTC
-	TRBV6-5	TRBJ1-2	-	CASNSGRAGYGYTF	TGTGCCAGCAATTCTGGGAGGGCCGGCTATGGCTACACCTTC
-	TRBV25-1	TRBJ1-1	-	CASSEYDRREAFF	TGTGCCAGCAGTGAATATGACAGAAGAGAAGCTTTCTTT
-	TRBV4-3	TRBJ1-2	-	CASSQGGTRTGYTF	TGCGCCAGCAGCCAGGGCGGGACCCGGACGGGCTACACCTTC
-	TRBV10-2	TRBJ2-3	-	CATQGQGLRTDTQYF	TGCGCCACCCAAGGGCAGGGACTGCGCACAGATACGCAGTATTTT
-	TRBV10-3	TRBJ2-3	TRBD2	CAISESILAGASADTQYF	TGTGCCATCAGTGAGTCGATACTAGCGGGGGCGTCTGCAGATACGCAGTATTTT
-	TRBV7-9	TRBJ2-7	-	CASSFWQGPDEQYF	TGTGCCAGCAGCTTTTGGCAGGGGCCGGACGAGCAGTACTTC
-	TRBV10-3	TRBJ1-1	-	CAIRGGGTEAFF	TGTGCCATCAGGGGGGGAGGCACTGAAGCTTTCTTT
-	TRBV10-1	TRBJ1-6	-	CASTRNGRESSYNSPLHF	TGCGCCAGCACGCGGAACGGGAGGGAGAGCTCCTATAATTCACCCCTCCACTTT
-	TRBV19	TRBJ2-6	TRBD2	CASSIDSWVSGLAGDPSGANVLTF	TGTGCCAGTAGTATTGACTCGTGGGTCTCGGGACTAGCGGGGGACCCCTCTGGGGCCAACGTCCTGACTTTC
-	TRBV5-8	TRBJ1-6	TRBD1	CASRGMGTAKTLHF	TGTGCCAGCAGAGGCATGGGGACAGCCAAGACCCTCCACTTT
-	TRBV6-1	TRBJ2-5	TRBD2	CASSELFSGGQETQYF	TGTGCCAGCAGTGAACTTTTTAGCGGGGGTCAAGAGACCCAGTACTTC
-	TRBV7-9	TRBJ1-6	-	CASQGIGNSPLHF	TGTGCCAGCCAGGGGATTGGGAATTCACCCCTCCACTTT
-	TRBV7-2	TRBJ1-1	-	CASSYKYSTEAFF	TGTGCCAGCAGCTACAAGTACAGCACTGAAGCTTTCTTT
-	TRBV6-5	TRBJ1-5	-	CASSMQGYNQPQHF	TGTGCCAGCAGCATGCAGGGGTACAATCAGCCCCAGCATTTT
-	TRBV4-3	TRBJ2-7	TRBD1	CASSQHTGVPSEQYF	TGCGCCAGCAGCCAACATACAGGGGTTCCTTCAGAGCAGTACTTC
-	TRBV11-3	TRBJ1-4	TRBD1	CASSPGGQGNEKLFF	TGTGCCAGCAGCCCAGGGGGACAGGGGAATGAAAAACTGTTTTTT
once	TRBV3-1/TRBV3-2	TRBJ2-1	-	CASSQVQRTNNEQFF	TGTGCCAGCAGCCAAGTCCAGCGGACTAACAATGAGCAGTTCTTC
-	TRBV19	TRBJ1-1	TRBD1	CASSIPRQGNTEAFF	TGTGCCAGTAGTATCCCCCGACAGGGGAACACTGAAGCTTTCTTT
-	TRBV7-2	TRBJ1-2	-	CASSLGFAALEAGYTF	TGTGCCAGCAGCTTAGGATTCGCAGCTCTGGAGGCGGGCTACACCTTC
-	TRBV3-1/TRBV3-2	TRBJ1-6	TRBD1	CASSQQQGPWGPLHF	TGTGCCAGCAGCCAACAACAGGGGCCATGGGGACCCCTCCACTTT
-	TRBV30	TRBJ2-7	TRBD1	CAWGQGNTYEQYF	TGTGCCTGGGGACAGGGAAACACCTACGAGCAGTACTTC
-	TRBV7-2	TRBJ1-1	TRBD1	CASSLDRGKAFF	TGTGCCAGCAGCTTAGACAGGGGTAAAGCTTTCTTT
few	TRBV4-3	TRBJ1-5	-	CASSQDRTEYSNQPQHF	TGCGCCAGCAGCCAAGATAGGACAGAGTATAGCAATCAGCCCCAGCATTTT
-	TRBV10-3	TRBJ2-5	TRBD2	CAISPSGGRETQYF	TGTGCCATCAGCCCTAGCGGGGGGCGGGAGACCCAGTACTTC
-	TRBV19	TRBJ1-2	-	CASSTQVTDYGYTF	TGTGCCAGTAGTACACAGGTTACGGACTATGGCTACACCTTC
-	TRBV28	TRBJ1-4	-	CASNPSGRRNEKLFF	TGTGCCAGCAACCCTTCGGGCAGGAGGAATGAAAAACTGTTTTTT
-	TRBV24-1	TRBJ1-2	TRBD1	CATSDLTGEREGYTF	TGTGCCACCAGTGATCTGACAGGGGAGAGGGAGGGCTACACCTTC
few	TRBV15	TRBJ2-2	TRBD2	CATSARLAGNTGELFF	TGTGCCACCAGCGCTCGACTAGCGGGTAACACCGGGGAGCTGTTTTTT
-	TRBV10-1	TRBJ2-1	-	CASSEGQGPRDEQFF	TGCGCCAGCAGTGAGGGGCAGGGTCCTAGGGATGAGCAGTTCTTC